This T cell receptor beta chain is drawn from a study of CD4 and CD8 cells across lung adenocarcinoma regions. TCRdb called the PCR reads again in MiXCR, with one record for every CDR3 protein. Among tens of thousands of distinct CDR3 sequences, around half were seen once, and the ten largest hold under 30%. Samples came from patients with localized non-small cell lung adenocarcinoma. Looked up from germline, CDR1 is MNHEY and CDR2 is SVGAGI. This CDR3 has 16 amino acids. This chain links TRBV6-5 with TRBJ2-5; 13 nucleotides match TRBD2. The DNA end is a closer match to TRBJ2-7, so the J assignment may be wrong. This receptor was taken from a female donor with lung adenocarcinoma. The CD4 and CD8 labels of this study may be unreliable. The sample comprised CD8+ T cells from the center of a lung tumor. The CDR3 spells CASSFLTSGRVGEQYF. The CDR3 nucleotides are TGTGCCAGCAGTTTCCTCACTAGCGGGAGGGTTGGCGAGCAGTACTTC.